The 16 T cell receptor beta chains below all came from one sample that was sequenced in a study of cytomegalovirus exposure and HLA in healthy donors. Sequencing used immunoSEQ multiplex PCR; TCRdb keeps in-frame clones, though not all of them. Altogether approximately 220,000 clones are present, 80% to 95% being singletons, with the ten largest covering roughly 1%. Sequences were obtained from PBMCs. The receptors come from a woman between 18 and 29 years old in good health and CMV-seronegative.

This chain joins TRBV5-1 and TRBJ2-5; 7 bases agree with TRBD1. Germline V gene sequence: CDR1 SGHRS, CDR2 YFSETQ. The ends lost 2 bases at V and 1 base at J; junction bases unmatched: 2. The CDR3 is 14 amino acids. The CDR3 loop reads CASSLDRVQETQYF. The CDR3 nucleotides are TGCGCCAGCAGCTTAGACAGGGTCCAAGAGACCCAGTACTTC.

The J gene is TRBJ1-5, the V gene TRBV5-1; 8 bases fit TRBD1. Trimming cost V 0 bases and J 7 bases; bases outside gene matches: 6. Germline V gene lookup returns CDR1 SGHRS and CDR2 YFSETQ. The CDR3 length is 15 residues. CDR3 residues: CASSLGQGADQPQHF. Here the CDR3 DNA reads TGCGCCAGCAGCTTGGGCCAGGGGGCGGACCAGCCCCAGCATTTT. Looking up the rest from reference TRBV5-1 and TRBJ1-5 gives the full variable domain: KAGVTQTPRYLIKTRGQQVTLSCSPISGHRSVSWYQQTPGQGLQFLFEYFSETQRNKGNFPGRFSGRQFSNSRSEMNVSTLELGDSALYLCASSLGQGADQPQHFGDGTRLSIL.

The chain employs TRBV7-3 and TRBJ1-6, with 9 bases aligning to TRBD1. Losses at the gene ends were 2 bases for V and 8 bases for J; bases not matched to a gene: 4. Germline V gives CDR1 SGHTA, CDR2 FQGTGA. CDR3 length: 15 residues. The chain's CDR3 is CASSLLTGGDSPLHF. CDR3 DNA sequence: TGTGCCAGCAGCTTACTGACAGGGGGTGATTCACCCCTCCACTTT.

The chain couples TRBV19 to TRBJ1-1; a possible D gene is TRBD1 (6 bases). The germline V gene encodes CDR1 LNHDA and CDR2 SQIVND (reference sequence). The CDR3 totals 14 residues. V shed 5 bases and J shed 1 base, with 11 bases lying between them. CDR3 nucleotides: TGTGCCAGTAGTCCCGACAGGTGGAACACTGAAGCTTTCTTT. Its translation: CASSPDRWNTEAFF.

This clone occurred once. CDR3 DNA sequence: TGCGCCAGCAGTGATCAGGGATTACCGAACACTGAAGCTTTCTTT. Its translation is CASSDQGLPNTEAFF. The chain joins TRBV10-1 to TRBJ1-1; D may be TRBD1 (5 bases). Trimming stripped 3 bases from V and 1 base from J, with 12 bases between. Germline V lookup: CDR1 WNHNN, CDR2 SYGVQD (reference sequence). The CDR3 spans 15 residues.

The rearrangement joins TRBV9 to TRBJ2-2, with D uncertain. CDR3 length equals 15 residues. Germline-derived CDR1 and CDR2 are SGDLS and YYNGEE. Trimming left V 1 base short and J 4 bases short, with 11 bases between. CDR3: CASSVLGRVTGELFF. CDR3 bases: TGTGCCAGCAGCGTACTAGGAAGAGTCACCGGGGAGCTGTTTTTT.

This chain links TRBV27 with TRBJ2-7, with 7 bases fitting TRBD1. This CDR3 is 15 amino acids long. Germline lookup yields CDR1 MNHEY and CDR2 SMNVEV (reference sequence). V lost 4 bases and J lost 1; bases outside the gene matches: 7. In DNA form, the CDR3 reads TGTGCCAGCAGTTCACCGGGACAGAGATCCTACGAGCAGTACTTC. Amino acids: CASSSPGQRSYEQYF.

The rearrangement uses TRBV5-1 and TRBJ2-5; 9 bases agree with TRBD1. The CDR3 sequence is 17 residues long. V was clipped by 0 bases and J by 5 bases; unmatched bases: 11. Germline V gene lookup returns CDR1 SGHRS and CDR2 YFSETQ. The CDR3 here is CASSLGGQDRGYETQYF. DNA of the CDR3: TGCGCCAGCAGCTTGGGTGGGCAGGACAGGGGATATGAGACCCAGTACTTC.

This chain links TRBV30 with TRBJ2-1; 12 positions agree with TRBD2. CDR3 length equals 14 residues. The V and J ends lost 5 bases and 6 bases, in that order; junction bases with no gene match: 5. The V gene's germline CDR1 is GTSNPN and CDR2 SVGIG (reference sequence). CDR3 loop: CAWDRLAGVNEQFF. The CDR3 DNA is TGTGCCTGGGATCGACTAGCGGGAGTCAATGAGCAGTTCTTC.

In nucleotides, the CDR3 is TGTGCCAGCAGCCCGGAAGAGACCCAGTACTTC. It yields the protein CASSPEETQYF. The chain employs TRBV2 and TRBJ2-5; the D is unclear. The V gene's germline CDR1 is SNHLY and CDR2 FYNNEI. The CDR3 has 11 amino acids. The ends were cut back, 6 bases at V and 3 bases at J, with 5 bases in the middle.

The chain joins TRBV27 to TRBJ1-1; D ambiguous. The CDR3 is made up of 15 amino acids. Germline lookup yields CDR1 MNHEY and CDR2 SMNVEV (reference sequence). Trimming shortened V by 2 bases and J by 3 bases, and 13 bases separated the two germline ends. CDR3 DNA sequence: TGTGCCAGCAGTTTAGGGTCAGGATTCGACACTGAAGCTTTCTTT. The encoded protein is CASSLGSGFDTEAFF.

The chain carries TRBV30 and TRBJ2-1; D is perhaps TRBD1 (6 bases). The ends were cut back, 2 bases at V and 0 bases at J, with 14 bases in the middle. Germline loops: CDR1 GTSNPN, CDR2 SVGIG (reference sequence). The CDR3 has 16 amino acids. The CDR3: CAWSSAGGSSYNEQFF. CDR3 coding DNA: TGTGCCTGGAGTTCAGCTGGGGGCAGCTCCTACAATGAGCAGTTCTTC. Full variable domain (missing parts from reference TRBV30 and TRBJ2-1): SQTIHQWPATLVQPVGSPLSLECTVEGTSNPNLYWYRQAAGRGLQLLFYSVGIGQISSEVPQNLSASRPQDRQFILSSKKLLLSDSGFYLCAWSSAGGSSYNEQFFGPGTRLTVL.

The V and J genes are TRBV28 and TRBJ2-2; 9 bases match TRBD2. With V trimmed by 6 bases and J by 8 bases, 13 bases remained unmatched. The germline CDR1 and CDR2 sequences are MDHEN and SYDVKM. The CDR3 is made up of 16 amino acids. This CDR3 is CASSPIGAAGGGELFF. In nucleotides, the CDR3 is TGTGCCAGCAGCCCAATCGGGGCAGCGGGAGGTGGGGAGCTGTTTTTT.

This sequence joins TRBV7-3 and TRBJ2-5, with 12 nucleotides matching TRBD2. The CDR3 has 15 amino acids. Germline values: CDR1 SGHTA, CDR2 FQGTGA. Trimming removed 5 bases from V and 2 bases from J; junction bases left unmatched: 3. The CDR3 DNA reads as TGTGCCAGCAGCAGCGGACTAGCGGGACAAGAGACCCAGTACTTC. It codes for CASSSGLAGQETQYF. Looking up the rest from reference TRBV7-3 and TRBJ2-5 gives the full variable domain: GAGVSQTPSNKVTEKGKYVELRCDPISGHTALYWYRQSLGQGPEFLIYFQGTGAADDSGLPNDRFFAVRPEGSVSTLKIQRTERGDSAVYLCASSSGLAGQETQYFGPGTRLLVL.

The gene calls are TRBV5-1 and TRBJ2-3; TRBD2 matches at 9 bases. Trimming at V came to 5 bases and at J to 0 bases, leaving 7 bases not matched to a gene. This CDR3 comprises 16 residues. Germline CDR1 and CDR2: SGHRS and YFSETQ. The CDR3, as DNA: TGCGCCAGCAGTTTTGGCCTAGCGGGGAGCACAGATACGCAGTATTTT. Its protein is CASSFGLAGSTDTQYF.

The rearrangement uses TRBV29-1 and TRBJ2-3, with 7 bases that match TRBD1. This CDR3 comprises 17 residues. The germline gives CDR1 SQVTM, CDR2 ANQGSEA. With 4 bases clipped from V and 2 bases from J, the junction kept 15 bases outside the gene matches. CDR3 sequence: CSVGGTSSEGATDTQYF. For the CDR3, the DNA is TGCAGCGTTGGGGGCACTAGTAGTGAGGGGGCCACAGATACGCAGTATTTT.